Listed below are T cell receptor beta chains from one sample, sequenced in a study of blood T cell repertoires in COVID-19. Assay used: immunoSEQ multiplex PCR; TCRdb lists only in-frame clones, some missing. The table has around 380,000 clones, roughly 86% seen once. Sequencing used peripheral blood. The origin of the receptors is a human donor with acute or convalescent COVID-19. The donor label of this sample is uncertain. CDR3s include the opening cysteine and the closing phenylalanine or tryptophan. Each record gives: V gene, J gene, D gene, clone size, CDR3 protein, CDR3 DNA. The D gene is left open where the match is weak. Clone size appears in some rows only: once, few, many, or a class for an expanded clone.

TRBV5-4	TRBJ2-6	-	-	CASSVLAGANVLTF	TGTGCCAGCAGCGTTTTAGCTGGGGCCAACGTCCTGACTTTC
TRBV7-9	TRBJ1-2	-	-	CASSLGDTYGYTF	TGTGCCAGCAGCTTAGGGGACACCTATGGCTACACCTTC
TRBV19	TRBJ1-2	TRBD1	-	CASSIGDRQYGYTF	TGTGCCAGTAGTATAGGGGACAGACAATATGGCTACACCTTC
TRBV11-2	TRBJ1-2	-	-	CASSLDRLGARGYTF	TGTGCCAGCAGCTTAGACCGGCTGGGGGCGAGGGGCTACACCTTC
TRBV2	TRBJ2-7	TRBD1	few	CASSDQGVSYEQYF	TGTGCCAGCAGCGATCAGGGGGTCTCCTACGAGCAGTACTTC
TRBV14	TRBJ2-2	-	once	CASSHPPLSGELFF	TGTGCCAGCAGCCACCCTCCCCTATCCGGGGAGCTGTTTTTT
TRBV13	TRBJ2-1	TRBD1	-	CASSLRGTGREQFF	TGTGCCAGCAGCCTCCGAGGGACAGGGAGGGAGCAGTTCTTC
TRBV6-1	TRBJ2-7	-	few	CASSEDRNRFRIYEQYF	TGTGCCAGCAGTGAGGATAGGAACAGGTTTCGAATCTACGAGCAGTACTTC
TRBV7-9	TRBJ2-7	-	-	CASSFGTGTAGEQYF	TGTGCCAGCAGCTTCGGCACCGGGACAGCGGGCGAGCAGTACTTC
TRBV19	TRBJ1-2	TRBD1	-	CASSRMETGQIGYTF	TGTGCCAGTAGCCGGATGGAGACAGGGCAGATTGGCTACACCTTC
TRBV3-1/TRBV3-2	TRBJ1-2	-	-	CASSWRYGYTF	TGTGCCAGCAGCTGGCGGTATGGCTACACCTTC
TRBV4-2	TRBJ1-1	-	-	CASSQDRSRGDPEAFF	TGTGCCAGCAGCCAAGATCGAAGCAGGGGAGATCCTGAAGCTTTCTTT
TRBV5-7	TRBJ1-3	-	-	CASNLLTGPIGSGNTIYF	TGTGCCAGCAACCTACTAACAGGCCCCATCGGCTCTGGAAACACCATATATTTT
TRBV7-9	TRBJ2-1	TRBD2	-	CASSPPLGWLADYNEQFF	TGTGCCAGCAGCCCCCCCCTAGGGTGGCTAGCGGACTACAATGAGCAGTTCTTC
TRBV4-1	TRBJ1-2	-	-	CASSQEWRGHYGYTF	TGCGCCAGCAGCCAAGAGTGGAGGGGCCACTATGGCTACACCTTC
TRBV5-6	TRBJ1-2	-	once	CASSFPTGNPYGYTF	TGTGCCAGCAGCTTCCCCACAGGAAATCCCTATGGCTACACCTTC
TRBV7-9	TRBJ1-4	-	-	CASSSGRQNEKLFF	TGTGCCAGCAGCTCTGGCAGACAGAATGAAAAACTGTTTTTT
TRBV28	TRBJ2-5	-	-	CASSWRGGQETQYF	TGTGCCAGCAGTTGGAGGGGCGGTCAAGAGACCCAGTACTTC
TRBV24-1	TRBJ2-3	-	-	CATSDPRTGPDTQYF	TGTGCCACCAGTGATCCACGGACTGGGCCAGATACGCAGTATTTT
TRBV7-2	TRBJ2-2	TRBD2	-	CASSLTGLVNTGELFF	TGTGCCAGCAGCCTCACGGGACTAGTGAACACCGGGGAGCTGTTTTTT
TRBV27	TRBJ2-3	-	-	CASTPSGLDTDTQYF	TGTGCCAGCACCCCCAGTGGACTGGACACAGATACGCAGTATTTT
TRBV6-5	TRBJ2-2	-	few	CATKGPITGELFF	TGTGCCACCAAGGGGCCAATCACCGGGGAGCTGTTTTTT
TRBV3-1/TRBV3-2	TRBJ2-1	-	once	CASSQMYGAVDEQFF	TGTGCCAGCAGCCAGATGTATGGGGCCGTGGATGAGCAGTTCTTC
TRBV15	TRBJ2-1	TRBD2	-	CATSPSIGLADYNEQFF	TGTGCCACCAGCCCTTCAATCGGACTAGCGGACTACAATGAGCAGTTCTTC
TRBV27	TRBJ2-3	TRBD1	-	CASWAGGTDTQYF	TGTGCCAGCTGGGCAGGGGGAACAGATACGCAGTATTTT
TRBV20-1	TRBJ1-1	-	-	CRGEGLDRAFF	TGCAGGGGGGAGGGGCTCGATCGAGCTTTCTTT
TRBV3-1/TRBV3-2	TRBJ1-2	-	-	CASSQAQPFYGYTF	TGTGCCAGCAGCCAAGCACAGCCCTTCTATGGCTACACCTTC
TRBV3-1/TRBV3-2	TRBJ1-3	TRBD1	once	CASSRRTGGGNTIYF	TGTGCCAGCAGCCGTCGGACAGGGGGTGGAAACACCATATATTTT
TRBV19	TRBJ2-3	-	-	CASSMSPSRADTQYF	TGTGCCAGTAGTATGTCCCCCAGCCGGGCAGATACGCAGTATTTT
TRBV5-1	TRBJ1-5	-	-	CASSLGRTLFYSNQPQHF	TGCGCCAGCAGCTTGGGGAGGACCCTCTTTTATAGCAATCAGCCCCAGCATTTT
TRBV6-6	TRBJ2-5	TRBD2	-	CASSPGTSGLGGETQYF	TGTGCCAGCAGTCCGGGGACTAGCGGGCTTGGGGGGGAGACCCAGTACTTC
TRBV30	TRBJ1-1	TRBD1	-	CAWSGGGTGGTEAFF	TGTGCCTGGAGTGGGGGCGGGACAGGGGGTACTGAAGCTTTCTTT
TRBV6-5	TRBJ1-6	-	few	CASSLDDRGNSPLHF	TGTGCCAGCAGTTTAGACGACAGAGGCAATTCACCCCTCCACTTT
TRBV7-9	TRBJ1-3	TRBD1	few	CASSTRQGLSSGNTIYF	TGTGCCAGCAGCACGAGACAGGGCCTTAGCTCTGGAAACACCATATATTTT
TRBV5-1	TRBJ2-3	TRBD2	-	CASSGGRTTDTQYF	TGCGCCAGTTCGGGGGGGCGCACGACAGATACGCAGTATTTT